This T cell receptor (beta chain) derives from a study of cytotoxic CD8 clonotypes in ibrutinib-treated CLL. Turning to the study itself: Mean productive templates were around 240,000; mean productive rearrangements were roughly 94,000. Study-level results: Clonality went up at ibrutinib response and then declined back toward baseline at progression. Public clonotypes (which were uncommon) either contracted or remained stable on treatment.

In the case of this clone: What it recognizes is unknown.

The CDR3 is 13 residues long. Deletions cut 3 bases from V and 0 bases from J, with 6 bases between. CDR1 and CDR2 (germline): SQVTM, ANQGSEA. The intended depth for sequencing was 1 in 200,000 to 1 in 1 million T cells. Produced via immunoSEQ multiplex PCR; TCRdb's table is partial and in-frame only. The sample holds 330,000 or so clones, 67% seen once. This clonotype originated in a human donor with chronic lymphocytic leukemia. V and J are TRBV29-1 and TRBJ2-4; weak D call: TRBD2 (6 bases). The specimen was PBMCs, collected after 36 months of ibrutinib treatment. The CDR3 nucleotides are TGCAGCGTTGAGGGGGGAGCCAAAAACATTCAGTACTTC. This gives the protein CSVEGGAKNIQYF.